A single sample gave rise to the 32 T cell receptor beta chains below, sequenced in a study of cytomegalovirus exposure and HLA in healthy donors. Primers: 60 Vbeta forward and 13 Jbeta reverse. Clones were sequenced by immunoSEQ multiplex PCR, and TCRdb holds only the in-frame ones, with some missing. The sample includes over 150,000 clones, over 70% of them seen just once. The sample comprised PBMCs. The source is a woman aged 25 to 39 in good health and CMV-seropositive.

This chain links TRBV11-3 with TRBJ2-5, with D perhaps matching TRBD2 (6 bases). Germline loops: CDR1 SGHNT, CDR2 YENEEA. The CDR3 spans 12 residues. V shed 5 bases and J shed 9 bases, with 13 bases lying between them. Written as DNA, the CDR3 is TGTGCCAGCAGCGGGGACTTCCCCCCCCAGTACTTC. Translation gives CASSGDFPPQYF.

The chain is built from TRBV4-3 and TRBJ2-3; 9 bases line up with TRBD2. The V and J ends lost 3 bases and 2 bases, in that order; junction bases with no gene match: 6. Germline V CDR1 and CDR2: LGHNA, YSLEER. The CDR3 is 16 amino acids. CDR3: CASSHLSGGDTDTQYF. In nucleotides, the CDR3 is TGCGCCAGCAGCCACCTTAGCGGGGGCGACACAGATACGCAGTATTTT.

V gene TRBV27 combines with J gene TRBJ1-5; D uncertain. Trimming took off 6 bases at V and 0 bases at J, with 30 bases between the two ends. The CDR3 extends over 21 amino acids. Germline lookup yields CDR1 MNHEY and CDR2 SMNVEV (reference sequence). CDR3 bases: TGTGCCAGCAGACCTAGTCCATTTAAGGGCGGGTCCACCTTTAGCAATCAGCCCCAGCATTTT. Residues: CASRPSPFKGGSTFSNQPQHF.

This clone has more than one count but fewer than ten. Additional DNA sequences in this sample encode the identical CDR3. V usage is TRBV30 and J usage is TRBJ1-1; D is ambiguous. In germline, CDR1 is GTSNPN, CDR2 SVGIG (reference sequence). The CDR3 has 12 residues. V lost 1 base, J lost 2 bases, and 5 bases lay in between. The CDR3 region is CAWSAFNTEAFF. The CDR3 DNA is TGTGCCTGGAGTGCCTTTAACACTGAAGCTTTCTTT.

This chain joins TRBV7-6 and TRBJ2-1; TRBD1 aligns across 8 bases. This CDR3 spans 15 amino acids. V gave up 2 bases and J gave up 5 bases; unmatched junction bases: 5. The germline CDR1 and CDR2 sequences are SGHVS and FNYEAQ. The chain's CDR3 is CASSLWQGANNEQFF. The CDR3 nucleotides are TGTGCCAGCAGCTTATGGCAGGGGGCGAACAATGAGCAGTTCTTC.

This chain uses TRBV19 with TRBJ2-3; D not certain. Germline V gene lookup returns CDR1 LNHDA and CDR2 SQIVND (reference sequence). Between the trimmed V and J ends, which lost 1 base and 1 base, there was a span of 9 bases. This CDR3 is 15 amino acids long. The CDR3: CASSIAGYGTDTQYF. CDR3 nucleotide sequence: TGTGCCAGTAGTATAGCAGGTTACGGCACAGATACGCAGTATTTT.

CDR3: CASSPLAGGNIQYF. Written as DNA, the CDR3 is TGTGCCAGCAGCCCTCTAGCGGGAGGGAACATTCAGTACTTC. The chain links TRBV2 to TRBJ2-4; TRBD2 aligns across 12 bases. The germline V gene has CDR1 SNHLY and CDR2 FYNNEI. V gave up 6 bases and J gave up 7 bases; unmatched junction bases: 4. This CDR3 comprises 14 residues.

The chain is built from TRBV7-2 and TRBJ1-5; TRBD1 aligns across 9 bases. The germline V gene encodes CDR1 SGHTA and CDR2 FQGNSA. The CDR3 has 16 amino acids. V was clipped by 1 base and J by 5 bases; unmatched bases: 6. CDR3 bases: TGTGCCAGCAGCTTAGAAGGGACAGGGTTTTATCAGCCCCAGCATTTT. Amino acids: CASSLEGTGFYQPQHF.

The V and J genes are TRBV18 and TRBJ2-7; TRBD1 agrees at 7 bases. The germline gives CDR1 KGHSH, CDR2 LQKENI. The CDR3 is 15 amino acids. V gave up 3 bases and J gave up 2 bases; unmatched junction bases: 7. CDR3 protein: CASSPGQALTYEQYF. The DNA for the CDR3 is TGTGCCAGCTCACCCGGACAGGCTTTGACCTACGAGCAGTACTTC.

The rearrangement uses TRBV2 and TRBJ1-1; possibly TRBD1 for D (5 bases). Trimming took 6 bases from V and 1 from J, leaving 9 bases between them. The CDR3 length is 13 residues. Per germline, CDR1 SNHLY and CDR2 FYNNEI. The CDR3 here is CASSDSQNTEAFF. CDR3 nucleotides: TGTGCCAGCAGCGACAGTCAGAACACTGAAGCTTTCTTT. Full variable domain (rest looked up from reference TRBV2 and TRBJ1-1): EPEVTQTPSHQVTQMGQEVILRCVPISNHLYFYWYRQILGQKVEFLVSFYNNEISEKSEIFDDQFSVERPDGSNFTLKIRSTKLEDSAMYFCASSDSQNTEAFFGQGTRLTVV.

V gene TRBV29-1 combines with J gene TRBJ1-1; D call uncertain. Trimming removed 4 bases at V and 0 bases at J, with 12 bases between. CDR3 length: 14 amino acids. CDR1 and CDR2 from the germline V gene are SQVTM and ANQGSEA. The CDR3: CSVVPGSVNTEAFF. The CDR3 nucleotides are TGCAGCGTTGTCCCGGGATCCGTGAACACTGAAGCTTTCTTT. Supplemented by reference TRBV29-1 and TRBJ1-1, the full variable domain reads SAVISQKPSRDICQRGTSLTIQCQVDSQVTMMFWYRQQPGQSLTLIATANQGSEATYESGFVIDKFPISRPNLTFSTLTVSNMSPEDSSIYLCSVVPGSVNTEAFFGQGTRLTVV.

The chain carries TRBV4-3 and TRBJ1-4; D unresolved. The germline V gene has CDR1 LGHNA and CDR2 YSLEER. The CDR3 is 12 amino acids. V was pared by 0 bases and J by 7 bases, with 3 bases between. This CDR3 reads CASSQDREKLFF. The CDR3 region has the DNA TGCGCCAGCAGCCAAGATCGTGAAAAACTGTTTTTT.

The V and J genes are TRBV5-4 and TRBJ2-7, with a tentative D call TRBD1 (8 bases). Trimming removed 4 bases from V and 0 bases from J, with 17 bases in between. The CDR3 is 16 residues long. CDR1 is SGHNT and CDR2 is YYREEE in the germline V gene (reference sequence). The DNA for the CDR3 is TGTGCCAGCAGCGGGGGGGGACAGGAGAGCTCCTACGAGCAGTACTTC. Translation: CASSGGGQESSYEQYF.

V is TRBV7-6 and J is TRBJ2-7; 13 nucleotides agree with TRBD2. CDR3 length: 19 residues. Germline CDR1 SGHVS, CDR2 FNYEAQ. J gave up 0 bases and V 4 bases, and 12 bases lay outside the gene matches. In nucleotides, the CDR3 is TGTGCCAGCAGCTCTGGGGGACAGGGACTAGCGGGAACCTCCTACGAGCAGTACTTC. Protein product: CASSSGGQGLAGTSYEQYF.

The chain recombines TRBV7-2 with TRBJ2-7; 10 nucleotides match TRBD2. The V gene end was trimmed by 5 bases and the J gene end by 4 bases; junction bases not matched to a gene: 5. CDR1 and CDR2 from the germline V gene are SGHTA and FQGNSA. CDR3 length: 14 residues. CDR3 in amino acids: CASSPGLATYEQYF. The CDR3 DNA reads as TGTGCCAGCAGCCCGGGACTAGCGACGTACGAGCAGTACTTC.

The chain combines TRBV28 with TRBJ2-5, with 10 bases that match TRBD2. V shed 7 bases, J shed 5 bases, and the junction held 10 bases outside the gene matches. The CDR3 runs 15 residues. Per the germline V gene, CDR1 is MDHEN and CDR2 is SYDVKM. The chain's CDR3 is CASTRRAGGGETQYF. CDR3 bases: TGTGCCAGCACCCGTCGAGCGGGAGGGGGGGAGACCCAGTACTTC.

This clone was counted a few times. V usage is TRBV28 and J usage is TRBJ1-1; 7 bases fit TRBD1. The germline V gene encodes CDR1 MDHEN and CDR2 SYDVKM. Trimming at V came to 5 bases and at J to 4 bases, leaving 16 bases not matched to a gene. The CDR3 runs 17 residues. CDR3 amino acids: CASSHETLTGISTEAFF. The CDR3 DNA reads TGTGCCAGCAGTCACGAGACCCTGACAGGGATCTCCACTGAAGCTTTCTTT.

In DNA, the CDR3 is TGCAGCGGGCTACAGGTAGGGAACACTGAAGCTTTCTTT. Amino acids: CSGLQVGNTEAFF. The chain couples TRBV29-1 to TRBJ1-1; a weak D match, TRBD1 (5 bases). The germline V gene encodes CDR1 SQVTM and CDR2 ANQGSEA. The CDR3 consists of 13 residues. The V and J ends lost 7 bases and 1 base respectively, with 13 bases between them.

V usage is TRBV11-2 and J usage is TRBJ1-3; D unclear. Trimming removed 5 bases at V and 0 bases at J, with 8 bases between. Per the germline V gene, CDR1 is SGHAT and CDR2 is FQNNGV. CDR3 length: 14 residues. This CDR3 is CASSATGSGNTIYF. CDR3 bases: TGTGCCAGCAGCGCGACGGGCTCTGGAAACACCATATATTTT.

CDR3 residues: CASSRTSATYEQYF. CDR3 DNA sequence: TGTGCCAGCAGCCGGACTAGCGCCACCTACGAGCAGTACTTC. The chain recombines TRBV6-5 with TRBJ2-7, with TRBD2 identical over 9 bases. The length of the CDR3 is 14 residues. The V gene's germline CDR1 is MNHEY and CDR2 SVGAGI. With V trimmed by 6 bases and J by 2 bases, 5 bases remained unmatched.

The CDR3 loop reads CASSLAVAGATDTQYF. For the CDR3, the DNA is TGTGCCAGCAGCTTGGCGGTAGCGGGAGCCACAGATACGCAGTATTTT. J is TRBJ2-3 and V is TRBV5-8, with 9 bases fitting TRBD2. The CDR3 has 16 residues. Germline CDR1 reads SGHTS; CDR2 reads YDEGEE. V gave up 0 bases and J gave up 2 bases; unmatched junction bases: 4.

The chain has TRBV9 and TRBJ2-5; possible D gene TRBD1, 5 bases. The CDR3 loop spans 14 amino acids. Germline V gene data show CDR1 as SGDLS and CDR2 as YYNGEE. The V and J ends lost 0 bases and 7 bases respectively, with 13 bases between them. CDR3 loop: CASSVGGGLGTQYF. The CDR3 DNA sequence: TGTGCCAGCAGCGTAGGGGGCGGCCTAGGGACCCAGTACTTC.

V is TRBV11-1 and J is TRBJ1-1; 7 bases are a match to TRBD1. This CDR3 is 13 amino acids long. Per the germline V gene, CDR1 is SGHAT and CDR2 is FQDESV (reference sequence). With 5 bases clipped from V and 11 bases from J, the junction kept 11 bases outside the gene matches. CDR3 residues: CASSGDREFWAFF. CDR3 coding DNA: TGTGCCAGCAGCGGAGACAGGGAGTTTTGGGCTTTCTTT.

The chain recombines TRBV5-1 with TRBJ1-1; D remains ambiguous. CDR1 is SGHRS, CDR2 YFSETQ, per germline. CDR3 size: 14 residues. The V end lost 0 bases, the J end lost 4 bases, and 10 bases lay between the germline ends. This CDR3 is CASSLELVSTEAFF. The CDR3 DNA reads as TGCGCCAGCAGCTTGGAGTTGGTGAGCACTGAAGCTTTCTTT.

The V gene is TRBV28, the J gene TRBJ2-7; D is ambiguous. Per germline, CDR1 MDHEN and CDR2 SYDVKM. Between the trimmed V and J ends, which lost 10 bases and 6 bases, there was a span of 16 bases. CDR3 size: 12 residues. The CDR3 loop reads CAIRKTGSEQYF. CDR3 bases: TGTGCCATCCGGAAAACGGGTAGCGAGCAGTACTTC.

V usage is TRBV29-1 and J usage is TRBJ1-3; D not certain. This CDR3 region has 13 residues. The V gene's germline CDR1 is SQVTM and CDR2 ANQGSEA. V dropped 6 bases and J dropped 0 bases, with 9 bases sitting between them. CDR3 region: CSVVGSSGNTIYF. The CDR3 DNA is TGCAGCGTGGTCGGGTCCTCTGGAAACACCATATATTTT. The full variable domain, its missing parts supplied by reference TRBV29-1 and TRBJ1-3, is SAVISQKPSRDICQRGTSLTIQCQVDSQVTMMFWYRQQPGQSLTLIATANQGSEATYESGFVIDKFPISRPNLTFSTLTVSNMSPEDSSIYLCSVVGSSGNTIYFGEGSWLTVV.

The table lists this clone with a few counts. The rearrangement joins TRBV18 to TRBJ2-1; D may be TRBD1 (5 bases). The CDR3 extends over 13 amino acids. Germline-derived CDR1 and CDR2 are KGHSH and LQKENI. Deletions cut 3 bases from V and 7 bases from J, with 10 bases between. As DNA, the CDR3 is TGTGCCAGCTCACCTCCCTGGACAAATGAGCAGTTCTTC. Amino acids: CASSPPWTNEQFF. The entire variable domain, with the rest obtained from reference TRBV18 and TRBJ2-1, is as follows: NAGVMQNPRHLVRRRGQEARLRCSPMKGHSHVYWYRQLPEEGLKFMVYLQKENIIDESGMPKERFSAEFPKEGPSILRIQQVVRGDSAAYFCASSPPWTNEQFFGPGTRLTVL.

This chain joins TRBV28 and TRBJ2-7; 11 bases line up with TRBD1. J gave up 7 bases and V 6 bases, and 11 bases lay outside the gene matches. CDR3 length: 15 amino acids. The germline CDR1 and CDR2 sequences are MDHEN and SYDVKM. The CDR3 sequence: CASSLAGQGASEQYF. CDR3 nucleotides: TGTGCCAGCAGCCTCGCCGGACAGGGGGCGAGTGAGCAGTACTTC.

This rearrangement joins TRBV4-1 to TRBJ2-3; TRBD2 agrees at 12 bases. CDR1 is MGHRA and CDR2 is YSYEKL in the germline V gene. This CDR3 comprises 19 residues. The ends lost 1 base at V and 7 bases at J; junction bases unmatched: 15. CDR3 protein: CASSQVRLAGVGVVYTQYF. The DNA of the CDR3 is TGCGCCAGCAGCCAAGTTCGACTAGCGGGAGTAGGGGTTGTCTATACGCAGTATTTT.

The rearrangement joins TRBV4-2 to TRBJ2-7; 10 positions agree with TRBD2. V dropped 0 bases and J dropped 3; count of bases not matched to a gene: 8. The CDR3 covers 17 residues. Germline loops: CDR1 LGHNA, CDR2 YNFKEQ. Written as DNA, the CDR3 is TGTGCCAGCAGCCAAGAAAGCCCTAGCGGGAGTCTCTACGAGCAGTACTTC. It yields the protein CASSQESPSGSLYEQYF.

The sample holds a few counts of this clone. The CDR3: CSARDVPEAFF. The CDR3 coding sequence is TGCAGTGCTAGAGATGTTCCGGAAGCTTTCTTT. The J gene is TRBJ1-1, the V gene TRBV20-1, with unresolved D. With 0 bases removed from V and 8 bases from J, the gap between germline ends came to 7 bases. From germline, CDR1 is DFQATT and CDR2 SNEGSKA (reference sequence). This CDR3 is built from 11 residues.

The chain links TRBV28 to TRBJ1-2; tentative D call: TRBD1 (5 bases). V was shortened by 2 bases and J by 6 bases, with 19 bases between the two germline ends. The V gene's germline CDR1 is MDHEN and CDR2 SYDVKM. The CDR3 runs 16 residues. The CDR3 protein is CASSLIPTDPTDGYTF. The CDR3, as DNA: TGTGCCAGCAGTTTAATCCCGACAGATCCTACCGATGGCTACACCTTC.